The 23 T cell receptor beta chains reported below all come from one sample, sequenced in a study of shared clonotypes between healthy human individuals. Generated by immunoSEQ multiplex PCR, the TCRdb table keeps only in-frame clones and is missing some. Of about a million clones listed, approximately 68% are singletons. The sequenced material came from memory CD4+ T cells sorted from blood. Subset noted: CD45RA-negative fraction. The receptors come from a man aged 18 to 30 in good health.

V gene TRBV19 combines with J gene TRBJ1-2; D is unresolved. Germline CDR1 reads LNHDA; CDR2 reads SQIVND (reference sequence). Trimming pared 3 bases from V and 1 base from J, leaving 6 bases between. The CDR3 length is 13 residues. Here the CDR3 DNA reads TGTGCCAGTAGTATGGCCCTTAACTATGGCTACACCTTC. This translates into CASSMALNYGYTF.

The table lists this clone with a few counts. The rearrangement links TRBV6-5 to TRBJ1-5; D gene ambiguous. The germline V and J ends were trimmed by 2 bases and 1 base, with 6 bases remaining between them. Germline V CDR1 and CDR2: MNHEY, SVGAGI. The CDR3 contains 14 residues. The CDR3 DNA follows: TGTGCCAGCAGTTACGTTCGGAGCAATCAGCCCCAGCATTTT. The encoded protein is CASSYVRSNQPQHF.

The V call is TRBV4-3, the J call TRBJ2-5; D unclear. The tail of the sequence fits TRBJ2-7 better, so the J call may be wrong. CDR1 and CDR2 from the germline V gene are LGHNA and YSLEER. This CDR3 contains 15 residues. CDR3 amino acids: CASSQYYRDSYEQYF. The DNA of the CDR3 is TGCGCCAGCAGCCAATACTACCGAGACTCCTACGAGCAGTACTTC.

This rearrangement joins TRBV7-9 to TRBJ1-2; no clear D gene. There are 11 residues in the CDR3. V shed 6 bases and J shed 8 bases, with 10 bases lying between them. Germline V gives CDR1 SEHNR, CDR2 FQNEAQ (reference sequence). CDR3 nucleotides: TGTGCCAGCAGGCCACCGGAAGGCTACACCTTC. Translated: CASRPPEGYTF.

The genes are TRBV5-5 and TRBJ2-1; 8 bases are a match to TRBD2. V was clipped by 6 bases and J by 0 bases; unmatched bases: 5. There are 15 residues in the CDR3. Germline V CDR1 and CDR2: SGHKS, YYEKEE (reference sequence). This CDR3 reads CASTLGLASYNEQFF. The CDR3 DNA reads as TGTGCCAGCACTCTAGGACTAGCCTCCTACAATGAGCAGTTCTTC.

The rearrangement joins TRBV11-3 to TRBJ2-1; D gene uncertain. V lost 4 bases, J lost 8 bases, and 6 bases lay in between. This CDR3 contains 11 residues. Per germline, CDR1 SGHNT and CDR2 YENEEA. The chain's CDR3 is CASSWSDEQFF. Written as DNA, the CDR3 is TGTGCCAGCAGCTGGTCCGATGAGCAGTTCTTC.

CDR3 loop: CASSLGGGENIQYF. CDR3 DNA: TGTGCCAGCAGCTTAGGGGGTGGAGAAAACATTCAGTACTTC. The chain has TRBV7-2 and TRBJ2-4; D remains ambiguous. The CDR3 consists of 14 residues. Germline-derived CDR1 and CDR2 are SGHTA and FQGNSA. Trimming took 1 base from V and 5 from J, leaving 9 bases between them.

In DNA, the CDR3 is TGCGCCAGCAGCTTTCTCCCGGGGACCGGGGAGCTGTTTTTT. Amino acids: CASSFLPGTGELFF. The chain carries TRBV5-1 and TRBJ2-2; possible D gene TRBD2, 5 bases. CDR1 is SGHRS, CDR2 YFSETQ, per germline. The CDR3 sequence is 14 residues long. V was shortened by 2 bases and J by 5 bases, with 10 bases between the two germline ends.

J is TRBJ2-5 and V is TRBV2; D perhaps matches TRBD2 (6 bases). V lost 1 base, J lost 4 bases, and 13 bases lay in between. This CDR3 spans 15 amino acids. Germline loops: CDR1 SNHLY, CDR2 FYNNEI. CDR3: CASSEVAPGVETQYF. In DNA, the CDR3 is TGTGCCAGCAGTGAAGTAGCGCCGGGAGTAGAGACCCAGTACTTC.

The CDR3 bases are TGCGCCAGCCAAAGCGGGGGGCCATACAATGAGCAGTTCTTC. Residues: CASQSGGPYNEQFF. The chain recombines TRBV5-1 with TRBJ2-1; 9 nucleotides match TRBD2. CDR3 length: 14 amino acids. Germline V CDR1 and CDR2: SGHRS, YFSETQ. V shed 7 bases and J 4 bases; nucleotides not matched to a gene: 6.

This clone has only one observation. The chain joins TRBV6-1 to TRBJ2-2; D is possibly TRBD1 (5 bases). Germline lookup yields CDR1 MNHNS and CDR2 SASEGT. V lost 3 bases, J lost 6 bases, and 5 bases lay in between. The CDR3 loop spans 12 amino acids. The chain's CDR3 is CASSDRAGELFF. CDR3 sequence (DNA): TGTGCCAGCAGTGACAGGGCCGGGGAGCTGTTTTTT.

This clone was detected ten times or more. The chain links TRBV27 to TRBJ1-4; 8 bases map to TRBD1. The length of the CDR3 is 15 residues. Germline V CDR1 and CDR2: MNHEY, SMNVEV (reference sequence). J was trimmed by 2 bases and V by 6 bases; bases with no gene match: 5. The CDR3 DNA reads TGTGCCAGCAGACAACGACAGGGGACTAATGAAAAACTGTTTTTT. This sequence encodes CASRQRQGTNEKLFF.

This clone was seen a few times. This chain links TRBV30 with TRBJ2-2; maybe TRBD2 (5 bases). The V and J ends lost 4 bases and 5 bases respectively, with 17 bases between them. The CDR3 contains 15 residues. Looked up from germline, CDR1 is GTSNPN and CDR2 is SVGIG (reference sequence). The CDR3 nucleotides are TGTGCCTGGAACCGGGATCCGGGGTATACCGGGGAGCTGTTTTTT. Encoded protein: CAWNRDPGYTGELFF.

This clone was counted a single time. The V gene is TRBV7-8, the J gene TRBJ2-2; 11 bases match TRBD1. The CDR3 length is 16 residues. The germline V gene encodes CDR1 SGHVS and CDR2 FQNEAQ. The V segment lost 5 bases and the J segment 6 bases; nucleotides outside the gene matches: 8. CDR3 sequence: CASSQKGTGGAGELFF. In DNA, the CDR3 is TGTGCCAGCAGCCAAAAAGGGACAGGGGGGGCCGGGGAGCTGTTTTTT.

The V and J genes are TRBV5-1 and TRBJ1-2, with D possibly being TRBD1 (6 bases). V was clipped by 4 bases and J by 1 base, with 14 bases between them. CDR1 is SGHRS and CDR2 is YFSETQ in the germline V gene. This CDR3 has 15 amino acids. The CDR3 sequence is CASSPGQSFNYGYTF. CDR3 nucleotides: TGCGCCAGCAGCCCCGGACAGTCGTTTAACTATGGCTACACCTTC.

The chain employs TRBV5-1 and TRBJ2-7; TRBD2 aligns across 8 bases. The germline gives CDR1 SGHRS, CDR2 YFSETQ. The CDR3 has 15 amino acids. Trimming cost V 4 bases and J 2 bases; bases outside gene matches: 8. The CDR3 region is CASSPSSGAPYEQYF. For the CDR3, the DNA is TGCGCCAGCAGCCCAAGTAGCGGGGCTCCCTACGAGCAGTACTTC.

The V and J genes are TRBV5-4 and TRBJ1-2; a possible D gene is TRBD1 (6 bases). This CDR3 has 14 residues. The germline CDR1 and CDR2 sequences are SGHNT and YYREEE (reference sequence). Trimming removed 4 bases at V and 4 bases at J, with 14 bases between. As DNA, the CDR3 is TGTGCCAGCAGCACAGGGACCGCTGGCTATGGCTACACCTTC. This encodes CASSTGTAGYGYTF.

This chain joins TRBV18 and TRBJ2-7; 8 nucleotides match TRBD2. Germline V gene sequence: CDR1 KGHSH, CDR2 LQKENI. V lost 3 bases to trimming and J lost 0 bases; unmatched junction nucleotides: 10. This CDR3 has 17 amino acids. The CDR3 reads CASSPRGAGVSSYEQYF. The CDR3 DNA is TGTGCCAGCTCACCTCGGGGAGCGGGGGTGAGCTCCTACGAGCAGTACTTC. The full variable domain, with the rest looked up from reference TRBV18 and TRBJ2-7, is NAGVMQNPRHLVRRRGQEARLRCSPMKGHSHVYWYRQLPEEGLKFMVYLQKENIIDESGMPKERFSAEFPKEGPSILRIQQVVRGDSAAYFCASSPRGAGVSSYEQYFGPGTRLTVT.

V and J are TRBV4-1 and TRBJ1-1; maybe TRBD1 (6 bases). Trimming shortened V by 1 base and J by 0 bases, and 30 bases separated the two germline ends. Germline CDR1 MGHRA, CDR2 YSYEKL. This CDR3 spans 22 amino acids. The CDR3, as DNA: TGCGCCAGCAGCCAAGGGGAATATTCGGGACACCATAGAGGTCCGGTGAACACTGAAGCTTTCTTT. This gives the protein CASSQGEYSGHHRGPVNTEAFF.

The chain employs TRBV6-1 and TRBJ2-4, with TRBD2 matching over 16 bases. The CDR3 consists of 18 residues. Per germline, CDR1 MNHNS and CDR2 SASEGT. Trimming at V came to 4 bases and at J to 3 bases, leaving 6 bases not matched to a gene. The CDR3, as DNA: TGTGCCAGCAGTGGTCCCGGGACTAGCGGGGGGGTCAAAAACATTCAGTACTTC. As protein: CASSGPGTSGGVKNIQYF.

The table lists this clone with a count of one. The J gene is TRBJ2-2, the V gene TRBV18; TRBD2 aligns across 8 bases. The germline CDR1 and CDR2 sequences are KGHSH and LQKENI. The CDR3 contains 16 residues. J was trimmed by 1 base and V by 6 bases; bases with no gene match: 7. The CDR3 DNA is TGTGCCAGCTCCCTGACGAGCGGGGGGAACACCGGGGAGCTGTTTTTT. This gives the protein CASSLTSGGNTGELFF.

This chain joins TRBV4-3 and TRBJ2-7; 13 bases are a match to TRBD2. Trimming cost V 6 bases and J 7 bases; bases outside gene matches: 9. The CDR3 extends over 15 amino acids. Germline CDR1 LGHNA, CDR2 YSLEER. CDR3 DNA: TGCGCCAGCAGTCTTAGGACTAGCGGGAGTAGTGAGCAGTACTTC. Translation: CASSLRTSGSSEQYF.

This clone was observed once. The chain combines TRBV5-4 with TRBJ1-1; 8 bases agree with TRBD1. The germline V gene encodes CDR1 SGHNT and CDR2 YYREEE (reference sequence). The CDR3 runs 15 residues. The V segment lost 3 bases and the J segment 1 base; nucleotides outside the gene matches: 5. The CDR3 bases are TGTGCCAGCAGCTCCGGACAGGGAAAGAACACTGAAGCTTTCTTT. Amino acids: CASSSGQGKNTEAFF. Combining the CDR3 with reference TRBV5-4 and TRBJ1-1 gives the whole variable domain ETGVTQSPTHLIKTRGQQVTLRCSSQSGHNTVSWYQQALGQGPQFIFQYYREEENGRGNFPPRFSGLQFPNYSSELNVNALELDDSALYLCASSSGQGKNTEAFFGQGTRLTVV.